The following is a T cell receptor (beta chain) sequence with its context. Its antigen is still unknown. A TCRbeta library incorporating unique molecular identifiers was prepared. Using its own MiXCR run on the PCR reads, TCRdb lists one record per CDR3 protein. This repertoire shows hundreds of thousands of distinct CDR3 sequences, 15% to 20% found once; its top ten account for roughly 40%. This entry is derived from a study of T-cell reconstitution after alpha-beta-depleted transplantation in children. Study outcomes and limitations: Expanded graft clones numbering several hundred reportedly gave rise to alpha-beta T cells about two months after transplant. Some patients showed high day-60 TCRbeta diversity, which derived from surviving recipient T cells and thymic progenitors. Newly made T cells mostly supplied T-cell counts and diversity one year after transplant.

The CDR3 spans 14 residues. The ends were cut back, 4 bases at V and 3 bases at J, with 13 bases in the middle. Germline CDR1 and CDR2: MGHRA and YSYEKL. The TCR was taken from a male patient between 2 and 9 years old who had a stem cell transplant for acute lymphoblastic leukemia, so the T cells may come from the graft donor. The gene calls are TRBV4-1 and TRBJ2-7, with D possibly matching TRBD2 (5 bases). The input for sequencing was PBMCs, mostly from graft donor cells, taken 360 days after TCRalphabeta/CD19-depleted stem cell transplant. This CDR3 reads CASSPSDSSYEQYF. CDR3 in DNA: TGCGCCAGCAGCCCCTCGGACTCCAGCTACGAGCAGTACTTC.